This T cell receptor (beta chain) was identified in a study of regulatory T cells in long-lasting Graves disease. Study findings and constraints: The study found persistent patients shared more public clonotypes (over 2,500) than new patients (just over 950).

This clonotype was detected ten times or more. Its matching antigen is unknown. Combining iRepertoire HTBI primers with Arm-PCR of CDR3 regions, the authors built TCR beta libraries. Using its own MiXCR run on the multiplex PCR reads, TCRdb lists one record per CDR3 protein. The sample carries some 250,000 distinct CDR3 sequences, 15% to 20% recorded once. The CDR3 runs 14 residues. Germline V lookup: CDR1 MNHEY, CDR2 SVGEGT. V lost 6 bases and J lost 2, with 12 bases in between. Time point: newly diagnosed GD, antithyroid drugs for less than 3 months. After RNA was extracted from PBMCs, the TCR library was made from it. This same sample was also taken into another study, of T cells in Graves' hyperthyroidism and ophthalmopathy. In that study: Aged 18 to 65, the patients had hyperthyroidism that was newly diagnosed and had lasted under 2 months.

This rearrangement joins TRBV6-2 or TRBV6-3 to TRBJ2-3; D could derive from TRBD1 or TRBD2 (5 bases each). This sample comprised peripheral blood mononuclear cells (PBMCs), obtained at new diagnosis, from a patient treated with antithyroid drugs. The receptor's source is a woman in her 30s with Graves disease. CDR3 protein: CASRFAGTTDTQYF. The CDR3 DNA follows: TGTGCCAGCAGATTTGCCGGGACCACAGATACGCAGTATTTT.